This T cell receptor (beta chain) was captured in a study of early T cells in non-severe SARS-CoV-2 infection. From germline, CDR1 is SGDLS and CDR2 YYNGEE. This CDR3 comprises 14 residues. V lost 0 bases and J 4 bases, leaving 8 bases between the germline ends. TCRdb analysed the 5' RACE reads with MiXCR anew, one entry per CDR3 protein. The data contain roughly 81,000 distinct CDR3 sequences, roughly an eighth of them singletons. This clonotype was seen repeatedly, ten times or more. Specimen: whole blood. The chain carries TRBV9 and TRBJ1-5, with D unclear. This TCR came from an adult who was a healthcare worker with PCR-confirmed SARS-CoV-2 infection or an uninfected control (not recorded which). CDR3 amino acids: CASSVGGGNQPQHF. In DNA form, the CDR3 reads TGTGCCAGCAGCGTAGGGGGAGGTAATCAGCCCCAGCATTTT. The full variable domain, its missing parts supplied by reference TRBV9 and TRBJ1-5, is DSGVTQTPKHLITATGQRVTLRCSPRSGDLSVYWYQQSLDQGLQFLIQYYNGEERAKGNILERFSAQQFPDLHSELNLSSLELGDSALYFCASSVGGGNQPQHFGDGTRLSIL.